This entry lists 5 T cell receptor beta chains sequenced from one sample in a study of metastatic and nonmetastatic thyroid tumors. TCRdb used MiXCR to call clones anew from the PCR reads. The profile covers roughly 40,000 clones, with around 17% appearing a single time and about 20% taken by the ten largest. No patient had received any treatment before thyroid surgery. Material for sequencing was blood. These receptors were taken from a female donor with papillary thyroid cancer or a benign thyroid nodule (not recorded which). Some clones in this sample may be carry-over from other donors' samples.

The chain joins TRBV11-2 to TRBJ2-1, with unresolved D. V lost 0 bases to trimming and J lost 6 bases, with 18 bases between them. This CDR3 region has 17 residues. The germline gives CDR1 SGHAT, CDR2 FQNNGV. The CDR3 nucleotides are TGTGCCAGCAGCTTAGAAGGGTCGATGCCGGCCTCCAATGAGCAGTTCTTC. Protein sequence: CASSLEGSMPASNEQFF.

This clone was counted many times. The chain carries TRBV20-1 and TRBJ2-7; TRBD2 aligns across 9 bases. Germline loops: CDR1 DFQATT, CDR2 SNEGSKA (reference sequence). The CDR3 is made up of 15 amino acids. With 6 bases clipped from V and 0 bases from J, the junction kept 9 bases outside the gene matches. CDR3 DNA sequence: TGCAGTGCCTATAGACTAGCGGACCCCTCCTACGAGCAGTACTTC. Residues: CSAYRLADPSYEQYF.

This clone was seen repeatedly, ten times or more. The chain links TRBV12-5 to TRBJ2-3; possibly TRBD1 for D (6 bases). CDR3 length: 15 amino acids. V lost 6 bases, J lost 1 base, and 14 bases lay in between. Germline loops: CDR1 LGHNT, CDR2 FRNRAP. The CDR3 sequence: CASGLQGRGTDTQYF. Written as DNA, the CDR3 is TGTGCTAGTGGGCTACAGGGCAGGGGCACAGATACGCAGTATTTT.

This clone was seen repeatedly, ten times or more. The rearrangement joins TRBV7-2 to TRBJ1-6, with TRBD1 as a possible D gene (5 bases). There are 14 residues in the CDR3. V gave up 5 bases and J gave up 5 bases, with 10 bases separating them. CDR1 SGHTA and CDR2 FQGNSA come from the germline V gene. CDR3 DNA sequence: TGTGCCAGCAGCACGCAGGGAGATAATTCACCCCTCCACTTT. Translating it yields CASSTQGDNSPLHF.

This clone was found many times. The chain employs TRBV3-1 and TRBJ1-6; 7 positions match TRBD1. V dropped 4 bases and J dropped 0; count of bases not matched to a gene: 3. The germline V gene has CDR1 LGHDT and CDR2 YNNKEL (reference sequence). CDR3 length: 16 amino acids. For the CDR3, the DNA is TGTGCCAGCAGCCCACAGGGGAGCTCCTATAATTCACCCCTCCACTTT. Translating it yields CASSPQGSSYNSPLHF.